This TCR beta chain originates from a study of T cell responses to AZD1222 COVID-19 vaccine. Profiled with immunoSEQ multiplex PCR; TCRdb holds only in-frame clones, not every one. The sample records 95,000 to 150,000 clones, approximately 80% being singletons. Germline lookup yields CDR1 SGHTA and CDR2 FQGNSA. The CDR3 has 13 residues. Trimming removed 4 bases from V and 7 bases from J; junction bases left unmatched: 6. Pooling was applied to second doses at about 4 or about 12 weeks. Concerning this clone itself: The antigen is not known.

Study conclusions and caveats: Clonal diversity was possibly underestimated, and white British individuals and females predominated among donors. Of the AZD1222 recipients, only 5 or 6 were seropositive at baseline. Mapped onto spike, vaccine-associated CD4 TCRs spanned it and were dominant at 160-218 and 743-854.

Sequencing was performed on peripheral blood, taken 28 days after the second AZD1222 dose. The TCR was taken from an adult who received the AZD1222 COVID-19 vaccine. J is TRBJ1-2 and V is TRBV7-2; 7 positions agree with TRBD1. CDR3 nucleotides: TGTGCCAGCAGCTCCGACAGGGTTGGTGGCTACACCTTC. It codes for CASSSDRVGGYTF.